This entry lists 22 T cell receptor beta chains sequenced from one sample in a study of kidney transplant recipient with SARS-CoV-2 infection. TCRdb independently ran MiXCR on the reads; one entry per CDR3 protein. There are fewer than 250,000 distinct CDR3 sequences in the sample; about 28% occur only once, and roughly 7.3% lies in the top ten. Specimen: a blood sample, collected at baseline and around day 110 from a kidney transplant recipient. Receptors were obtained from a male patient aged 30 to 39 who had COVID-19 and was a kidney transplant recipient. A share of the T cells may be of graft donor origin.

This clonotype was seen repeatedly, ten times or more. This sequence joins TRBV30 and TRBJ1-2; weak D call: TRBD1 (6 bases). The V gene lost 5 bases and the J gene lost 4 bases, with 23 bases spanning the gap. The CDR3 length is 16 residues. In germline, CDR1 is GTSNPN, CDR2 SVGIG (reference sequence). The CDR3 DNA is TGTGCCTGGGTTCGGGGGCGTTATAGAAAGACCTATGGCTACACCTTC. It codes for CAWVRGRYRKTYGYTF.

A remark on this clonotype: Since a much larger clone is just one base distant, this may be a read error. The CDR3 DNA sequence: TGTGCCAGCAGCCGAGACGGTTTTCCAGGGGGCGCTTATGGCTACACCTTC. Protein: CASSRDGFPGGAYGYTF. V and J are TRBV7-2 and TRBJ1-2, with TRBD1 matching over 8 bases. This CDR3 is built from 17 residues. The germline V gene has CDR1 SGHTA and CDR2 FQGNSA. V dropped 5 bases and J dropped 5; count of bases not matched to a gene: 16.

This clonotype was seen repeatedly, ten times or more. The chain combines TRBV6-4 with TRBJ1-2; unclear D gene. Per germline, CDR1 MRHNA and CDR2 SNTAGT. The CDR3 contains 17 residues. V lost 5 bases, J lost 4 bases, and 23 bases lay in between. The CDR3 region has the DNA TGTGCCAGCAGTTTTTCCCCCTCACACGGAAAGACCTATGGCTACACCTTC. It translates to CASSFSPSHGKTYGYTF.

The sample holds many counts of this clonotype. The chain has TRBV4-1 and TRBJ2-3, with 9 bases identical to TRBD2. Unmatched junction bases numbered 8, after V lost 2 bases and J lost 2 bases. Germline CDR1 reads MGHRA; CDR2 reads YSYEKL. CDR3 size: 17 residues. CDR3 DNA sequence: TGCGCCAGCAGCCAATCCGAGCTAGCGGGGCTCACAGATACGCAGTATTTT. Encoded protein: CASSQSELAGLTDTQYF.

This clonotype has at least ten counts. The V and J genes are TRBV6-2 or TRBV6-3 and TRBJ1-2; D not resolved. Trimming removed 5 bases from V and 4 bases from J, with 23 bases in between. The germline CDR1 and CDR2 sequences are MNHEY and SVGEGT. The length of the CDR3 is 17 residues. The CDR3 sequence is CASSLPSCIGKTYGYTF. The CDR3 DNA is TGTGCCAGCAGTCTCCCAAGCTGCATCGGAAAGACCTATGGCTACACCTTC.

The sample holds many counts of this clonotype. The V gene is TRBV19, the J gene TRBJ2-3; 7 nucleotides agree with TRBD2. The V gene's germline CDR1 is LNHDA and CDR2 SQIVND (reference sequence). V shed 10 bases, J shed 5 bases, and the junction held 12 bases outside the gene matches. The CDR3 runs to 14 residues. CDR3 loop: CATRPAGAGDTQYF. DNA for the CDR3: TGTGCCACCAGGCCGGCGGGAGCCGGAGATACGCAGTATTTT. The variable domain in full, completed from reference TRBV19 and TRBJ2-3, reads DGGITQSPKYLFRKEGQNVTLSCEQNLNHDAMYWYRQDPGQGLRLIYYSQIVNDFQKGDIAEGYSVSREKKESFPLTVTSAQKNPTAFYLCATRPAGAGDTQYFGPGTRLTVL.

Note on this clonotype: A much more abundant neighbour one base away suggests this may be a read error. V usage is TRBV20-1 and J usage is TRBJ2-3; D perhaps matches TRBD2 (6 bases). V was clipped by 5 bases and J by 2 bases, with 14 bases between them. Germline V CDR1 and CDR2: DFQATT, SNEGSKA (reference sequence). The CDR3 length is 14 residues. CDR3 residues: CSASSERPTDTQYF. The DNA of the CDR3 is TGCAGTGCTTCTAGCGAGAGACCCACAGATACGCAGTATTTT.

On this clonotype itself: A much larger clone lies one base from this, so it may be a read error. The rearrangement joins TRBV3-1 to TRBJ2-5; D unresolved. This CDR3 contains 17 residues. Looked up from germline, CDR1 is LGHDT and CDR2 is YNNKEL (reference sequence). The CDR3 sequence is CAGSFGVPISFSETQYF. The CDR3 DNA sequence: TGTGCCGGCAGCTTTGGGGTTCCCATTTCTTTCTCTGAGACCCAGTACTTC.

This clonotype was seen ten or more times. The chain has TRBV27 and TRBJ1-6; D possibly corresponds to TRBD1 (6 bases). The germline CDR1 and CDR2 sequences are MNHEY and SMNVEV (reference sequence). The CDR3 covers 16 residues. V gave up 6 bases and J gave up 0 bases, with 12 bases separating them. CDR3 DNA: TGTGCCAGCAGGTGGACAGCGTCCTCCTATAATTCACCCCTCCACTTT. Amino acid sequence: CASRWTASSYNSPLHF.

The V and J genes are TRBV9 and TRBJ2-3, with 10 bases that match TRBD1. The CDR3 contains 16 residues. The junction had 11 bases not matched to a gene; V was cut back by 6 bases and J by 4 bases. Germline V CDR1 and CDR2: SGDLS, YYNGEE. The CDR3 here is CASNTLGTGDPDTQYF. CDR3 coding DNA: TGTGCCAGCAACACCCTTGGGACAGGGGACCCAGATACGCAGTATTTT.

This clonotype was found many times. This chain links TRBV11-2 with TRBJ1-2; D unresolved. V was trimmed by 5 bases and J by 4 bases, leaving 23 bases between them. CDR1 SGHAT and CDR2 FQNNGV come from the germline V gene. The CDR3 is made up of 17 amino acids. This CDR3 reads CASSVRLTSRKTYGYTF. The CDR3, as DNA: TGTGCCAGCAGCGTGAGGTTAACAAGCAGAAAGACCTATGGCTACACCTTC. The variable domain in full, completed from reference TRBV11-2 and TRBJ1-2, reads EAGVAQSPRYKIIEKRQSVAFWCNPISGHATLYWYQQILGQGPKLLIQFQNNGVVDDSQLPKDRFSAERLKGVDSTLKIQPAKLEDSAVYLCASSVRLTSRKTYGYTFGSGTRLTVV.

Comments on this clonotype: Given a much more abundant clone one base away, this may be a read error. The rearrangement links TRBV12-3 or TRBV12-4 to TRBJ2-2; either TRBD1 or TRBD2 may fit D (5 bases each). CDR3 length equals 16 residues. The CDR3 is CASSPRDALNTGEPFF. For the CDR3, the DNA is TGTGCCAGCAGTCCTCGGGACGCCCTGAACACCGGGGAGCCGTTTTTT.

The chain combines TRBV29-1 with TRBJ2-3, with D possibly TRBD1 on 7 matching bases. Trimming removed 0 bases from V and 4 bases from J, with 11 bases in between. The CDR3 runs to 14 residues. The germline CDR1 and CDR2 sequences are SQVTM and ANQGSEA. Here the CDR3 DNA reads TGCAGCGTTGAAGAGGCCAGGGGGGCAGATACGCAGTATTTT. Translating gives CSVEEARGADTQYF.

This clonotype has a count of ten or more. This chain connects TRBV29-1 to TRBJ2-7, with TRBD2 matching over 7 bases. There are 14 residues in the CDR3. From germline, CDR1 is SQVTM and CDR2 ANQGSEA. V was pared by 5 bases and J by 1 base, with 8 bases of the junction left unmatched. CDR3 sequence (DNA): TGCAGCGTTTTTAGCGGGCTGGGATCCTACGAGCAGTACTTC. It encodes CSVFSGLGSYEQYF.

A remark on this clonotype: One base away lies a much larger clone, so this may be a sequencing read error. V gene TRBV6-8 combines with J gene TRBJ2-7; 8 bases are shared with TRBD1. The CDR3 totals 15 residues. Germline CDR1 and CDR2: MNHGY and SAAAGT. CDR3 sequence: CAGSFHRGSSYEQYF. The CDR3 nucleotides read TGTGCCGGCAGTTTTCACAGGGGGAGCTCCTACGAGCAGTACTTC.

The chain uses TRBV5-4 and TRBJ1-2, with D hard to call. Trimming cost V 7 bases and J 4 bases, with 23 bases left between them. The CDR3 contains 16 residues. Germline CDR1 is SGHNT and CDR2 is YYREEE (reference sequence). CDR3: CASGIIVSGKTYGYTF. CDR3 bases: TGTGCCAGCGGTATTATCGTATCAGGAAAGACCTATGGCTACACCTTC.

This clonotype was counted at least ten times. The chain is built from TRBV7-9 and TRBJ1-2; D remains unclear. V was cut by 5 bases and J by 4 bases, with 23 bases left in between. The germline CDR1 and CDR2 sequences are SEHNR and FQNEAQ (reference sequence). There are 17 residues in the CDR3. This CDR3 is CASSIEGYHGKTYGYTF. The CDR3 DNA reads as TGTGCCAGCAGCATAGAGGGATACCATGGAAAGACCTATGGCTACACCTTC.

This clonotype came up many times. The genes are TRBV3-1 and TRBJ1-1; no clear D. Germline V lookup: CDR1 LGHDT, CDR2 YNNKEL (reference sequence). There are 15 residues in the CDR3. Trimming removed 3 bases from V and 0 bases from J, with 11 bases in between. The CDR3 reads CASSHPLQLNTEAFF. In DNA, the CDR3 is TGTGCCAGCAGCCATCCCCTTCAGTTGAACACTGAAGCTTTCTTT.

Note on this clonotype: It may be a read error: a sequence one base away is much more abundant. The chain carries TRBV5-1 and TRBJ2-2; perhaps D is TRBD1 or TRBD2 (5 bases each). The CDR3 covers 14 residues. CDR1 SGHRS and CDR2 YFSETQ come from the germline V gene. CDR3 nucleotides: TGCACCAGCAGCTTGGCCGGGACGGACGGGGAGCTGTTTTTT. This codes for CTSSLAGTDGELFF.

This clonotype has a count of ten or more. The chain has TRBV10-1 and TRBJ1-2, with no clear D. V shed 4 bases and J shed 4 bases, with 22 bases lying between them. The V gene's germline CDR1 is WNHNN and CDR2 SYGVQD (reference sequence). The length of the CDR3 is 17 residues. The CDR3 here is CASSVYGRSRKTYGYTF. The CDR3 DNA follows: TGCGCCAGCAGTGTTTATGGAAGATCGCGAAAGACCTATGGCTACACCTTC.

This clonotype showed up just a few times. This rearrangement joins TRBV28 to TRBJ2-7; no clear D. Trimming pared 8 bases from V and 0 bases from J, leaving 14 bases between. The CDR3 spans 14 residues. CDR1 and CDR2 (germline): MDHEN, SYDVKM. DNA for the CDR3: TGTGCCAGCGAGACGCAGTCTGGCTCCTACGAGCAGTACTTC. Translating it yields CASETQSGSYEQYF.

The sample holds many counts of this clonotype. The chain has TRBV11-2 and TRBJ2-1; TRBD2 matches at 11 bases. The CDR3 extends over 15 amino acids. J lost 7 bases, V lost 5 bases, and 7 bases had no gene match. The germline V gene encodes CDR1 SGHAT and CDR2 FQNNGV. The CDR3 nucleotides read TGTGCCAGCAGCCCGACTAGCGGGACTGCTAATGAGCAGTTCTTC. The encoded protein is CASSPTSGTANEQFF.